These 6 T cell receptor beta chains were sequenced from one sample in a study of blood T cell repertoires in COVID-19. This table comes from immunoSEQ multiplex PCR, and its TCRdb copy is limited to in-frame clones, with some not included. Found here are approximately 160,000 clones, about 90% of them singletons; the top ten hold around 7%. Source material: PBMCs or T cells enriched from blood (not recorded which). The receptors here all came from a woman aged 45 to 65 who had recovered from COVID-19.

The chain joins TRBV6-5 to TRBJ1-2; D call uncertain. From germline, CDR1 is MNHEY and CDR2 SVGAGI. This CDR3 has 14 amino acids. V lost 0 bases, J lost 2 bases, and 7 bases lay in between. This CDR3 is CASSYSARNYGYTF. CDR3 bases: TGTGCCAGCAGTTACTCGGCCAGAAACTATGGCTACACCTTC.

The chain couples TRBV7-9 to TRBJ1-3; D not certain. Trimming took 5 bases from V and 4 from J, leaving 9 bases between them. Germline values: CDR1 SEHNR, CDR2 FQNEAQ (reference sequence). This CDR3 is 13 amino acids long. CDR3 loop: CASSLQNGNTIYF. In DNA form, the CDR3 reads TGTGCCAGCAGCCTCCAGAACGGAAACACCATATATTTT.

This sequence joins TRBV11-2 and TRBJ2-1; 10 bases are a match to TRBD1. The length of the CDR3 is 16 residues. The V segment lost 8 bases and the J segment 11 bases; nucleotides outside the gene matches: 18. The germline gives CDR1 SGHAT, CDR2 FQNNGV. CDR3 in DNA: TGTGCCAGCCGGCCTTTAGGGGACAGGGGCGGGTGGCAGCAGTTCTTC. This gives the protein CASRPLGDRGGWQQFF.

The CDR3 DNA sequence: TGTGCCAGCAGCAGACAGTCGAACACCGGGGAGCTGTTTTTT. This gives the protein CASSRQSNTGELFF. The chain uses TRBV5-4 and TRBJ2-2; maybe TRBD1 (5 bases). The germline CDR1 and CDR2 sequences are SGHNT and YYREEE (reference sequence). The CDR3 contains 14 residues. Trimming pared 4 bases from V and 0 bases from J, leaving 7 bases between.

The chain uses TRBV30 and TRBJ2-7, with 9 bases aligning to TRBD1. This CDR3 region has 12 residues. J lost 9 bases, V lost 2 bases, and 5 bases had no gene match. Germline CDR1 and CDR2: GTSNPN and SVGIG (reference sequence). This CDR3 is CAWSYRGLGQYF. In nucleotides, the CDR3 is TGTGCCTGGAGTTACAGGGGGCTAGGGCAGTACTTC.

This chain connects TRBV2 to TRBJ2-3, with 7 nucleotides matching TRBD2. Germline CDR1 is SNHLY and CDR2 is FYNNEI. Losses at the gene ends were 0 bases for V and 4 bases for J; bases not matched to a gene: 4. The CDR3 covers 15 residues. The CDR3 DNA reads TGTGCCAGCAGTGAAGCGAGCGGGAAGTCAGATACGCAGTATTTT. This codes for CASSEASGKSDTQYF. Looking up the rest from reference TRBV2 and TRBJ2-3 gives the full variable domain: EPEVTQTPSHQVTQMGQEVILRCVPISNHLYFYWYRQILGQKVEFLVSFYNNEISEKSEIFDDQFSVERPDGSNFTLKIRSTKLEDSAMYFCASSEASGKSDTQYFGPGTRLTVL.